One sample yielded the 24 T cell receptor beta chains listed below, sequenced in a study of blood T cell repertoires in COVID-19. Repertoires were generated with immunoSEQ multiplex PCR, while TCRdb's copy carries only in-frame clones and drops some. The sample has 210,000 or so clones, about 86% seen once. Material: peripheral blood. The origin of the receptors is a man aged 18 to 35 with active or convalescent COVID-19.

V and J are TRBV7-2 and TRBJ2-2; 9 bases are shared with TRBD2. V lost 1 base, J lost 5 bases, and 8 bases stayed unmatched. This CDR3 spans 17 amino acids. From germline, CDR1 is SGHTA and CDR2 FQGNSA. In DNA, the CDR3 is TGTGCCAGCAGCTTAGATAGGGCGGGAGGGAGGACCGGGGAGCTGTTTTTT. This codes for CASSLDRAGGRTGELFF. Drawing the rest from reference TRBV7-2 and TRBJ2-2, the complete variable domain is GAGVSQSPSNKVTEKGKDVELRCDPISGHTALYWYRQSLGQGLEFLIYFQGNSAPDKSGLPSDRFSAERTGGSVSTLTIQRTQQEDSAVYLCASSLDRAGGRTGELFFGEGSRLTVL.

This chain connects TRBV30 to TRBJ2-2; D possibly corresponds to TRBD1 (6 bases). Germline-derived CDR1 and CDR2 are GTSNPN and SVGIG (reference sequence). The CDR3 runs to 17 residues. Trimming shortened V by 4 bases and J by 2 bases, and 20 bases separated the two germline ends. CDR3: CAWTGRAGAVNTGELFF. The CDR3 DNA reads as TGTGCCTGGACAGGGCGGGCAGGGGCGGTAAACACCGGGGAGCTGTTTTTT. The full variable domain, with the rest looked up from reference TRBV30 and TRBJ2-2, is SQTIHQWPATLVQPVGSPLSLECTVEGTSNPNLYWYRQAAGRGLQLLFYSVGIGQISSEVPQNLSASRPQDRQFILSSKKLLLSDSGFYLCAWTGRAGAVNTGELFFGEGSRLTVL.

This sequence joins TRBV7-2 and TRBJ2-1, with 11 positions matching TRBD2. Trimming at V came to 5 bases and at J to 5 bases, leaving 11 bases not matched to a gene. Per the germline V gene, CDR1 is SGHTA and CDR2 is FQGNSA. This CDR3 spans 17 amino acids. As DNA, the CDR3 is TGTGCCAGCAGCGTTCGGATCGGGACTAGCGGCAACAATGAGCAGTTCTTC. Translating it yields CASSVRIGTSGNNEQFF. The full variable domain, completed using reference TRBV7-2 and TRBJ2-1, is GAGVSQSPSNKVTEKGKDVELRCDPISGHTALYWYRQSLGQGLEFLIYFQGNSAPDKSGLPSDRFSAERTGGSVSTLTIQRTQQEDSAVYLCASSVRIGTSGNNEQFFGPGTRLTVL.

The chain carries TRBV10-2 and TRBJ2-5, with 8 bases matching TRBD2. Germline CDR1 reads WSHSY; CDR2 reads SAAADI. Trimming took 2 bases from V and 2 from J; bases not matched to a gene: 13. This CDR3 has 18 amino acids. CDR3 coding DNA: TGCGCCAGCAGTGAGCCCAACAATCGGGAGGGCGTGCAAGAGACCCAGTACTTC. It yields the protein CASSEPNNREGVQETQYF.

The chain links TRBV29-1 to TRBJ2-5; maybe TRBD1 (6 bases). V lost 3 bases and J lost 5, with 19 bases in between. CDR1 SQVTM and CDR2 ANQGSEA come from the germline V gene. The length of the CDR3 is 15 residues. The CDR3 DNA sequence: TGCAGCGTTGAGGGGCACAGGGTACACTCGGAGACCCAGTACTTC. Residues: CSVEGHRVHSETQYF.

The chain carries TRBV20-1 and TRBJ2-7; 7 bases map to TRBD2. The CDR3 covers 15 residues. V lost 3 bases and J lost 0; bases outside the gene matches: 8. CDR1 is DFQATT, CDR2 SNEGSKA, per germline (reference sequence). CDR3 region: CSASDSRESSYEQYF. DNA for the CDR3: TGCAGTGCTAGTGATTCGCGGGAGAGCTCCTACGAGCAGTACTTC.

The chain uses TRBV19 and TRBJ1-3; 9 bases are shared with TRBD1. The CDR3 loop spans 16 amino acids. V gave up 2 bases and J gave up 9 bases; unmatched junction bases: 11. Per the germline V gene, CDR1 is LNHDA and CDR2 is SQIVND (reference sequence). The CDR3 region has the DNA TGTGCCAGTAGTATAACCTCACAGGGGGCACTGGGCACCATATATTTT. It encodes CASSITSQGALGTIYF.

V usage is TRBV11-3 and J usage is TRBJ1-1, with a weak D call TRBD1 (5 bases). There are 13 residues in the CDR3. V lost 7 bases to trimming and J lost 10 bases, with 19 bases between them. CDR1 and CDR2 from the germline V gene are SGHNT and YENEEA. The DNA for the CDR3 is TGTGCCAGCACCGGGGGGATGGATGGGAGAGCTTTCTTT. This encodes CASTGGMDGRAFF.

The chain uses TRBV5-6 and TRBJ1-6; 9 bases agree with TRBD1. CDR1 is SGHDT and CDR2 is YYEEEE in the germline V gene. J gave up 8 bases and V 2 bases, and 5 bases lay outside the gene matches. The CDR3 totals 15 residues. CDR3 residues: CASSFPGQGYSPLHF. As DNA, the CDR3 is TGTGCCAGCAGCTTCCCGGGACAGGGATATTCACCCCTCCACTTT.

CDR3 sequence (DNA): TGTGCCTGGAGTGTAGCGGGAGGAGGCTCCTACGAGCAGTACTTC. This gives the protein CAWSVAGGGSYEQYF. This chain joins TRBV30 and TRBJ2-7; 9 nucleotides match TRBD2. J lost 0 bases, V lost 0 bases, and 3 bases had no gene match. The CDR3 sequence is 15 residues long. The germline V gene has CDR1 GTSNPN and CDR2 SVGIG (reference sequence). Drawing the rest from reference TRBV30 and TRBJ2-7, the complete variable domain is SQTIHQWPATLVQPVGSPLSLECTVEGTSNPNLYWYRQAAGRGLQLLFYSVGIGQISSEVPQNLSASRPQDRQFILSSKKLLLSDSGFYLCAWSVAGGGSYEQYFGPGTRLTVT.

This rearrangement joins TRBV5-4 to TRBJ2-2, with TRBD2 as a possible D gene (6 bases). Germline V CDR1 and CDR2: SGHNT, YYREEE (reference sequence). Trimming shortened V by 2 bases and J by 0 bases, and 14 bases separated the two germline ends. The CDR3 totals 17 residues. The CDR3 bases are TGTGCCAGCAGCTTCGGCGGGATTGGGACGAACACCGGGGAGCTGTTTTTT. Its protein is CASSFGGIGTNTGELFF. Variable domain in full (rest from reference TRBV5-4 and TRBJ2-2): ETGVTQSPTHLIKTRGQQVTLRCSSQSGHNTVSWYQQALGQGPQFIFQYYREEENGRGNFPPRFSGLQFPNYSSELNVNALELDDSALYLCASSFGGIGTNTGELFFGEGSRLTVL.

The rearrangement joins TRBV19 to TRBJ2-1; TRBD1 is a possible D gene (6 bases). Germline CDR1 reads LNHDA; CDR2 reads SQIVND (reference sequence). The CDR3 is 16 residues long. Between the trimmed V and J ends, which lost 3 bases and 5 bases, there was a span of 17 bases. CDR3 DNA: TGTGCCAGTAGTATGAAGGGGGAGAGGTTGCACAATGAGCAGTTCTTC. Amino acid sequence: CASSMKGERLHNEQFF.

V is TRBV4-1 and J is TRBJ2-2; D is undetermined. This CDR3 spans 14 amino acids. Germline CDR1 and CDR2: MGHRA and YSYEKL. Trimming removed 1 base from V and 5 bases from J, with 8 bases in between. CDR3 DNA: TGCGCCAGCAGCCAAGTTAGTATGACCGGGGAGCTGTTTTTT. Protein: CASSQVSMTGELFF.

This sequence joins TRBV10-3 and TRBJ2-2; 7 bases are shared with TRBD2. The germline V gene encodes CDR1 ENHRY and CDR2 SYGVKD. V shed 5 bases, J shed 10 bases, and the junction held 4 bases outside the gene matches. The CDR3 has 12 amino acids. The CDR3 region is CAISLQREELFF. For the CDR3, the DNA is TGTGCCATCAGTCTTCAGCGGGAGGAGCTGTTTTTT.

This sequence joins TRBV10-3 and TRBJ1-1, with D perhaps TRBD1 (5 bases). The germline CDR1 and CDR2 sequences are ENHRY and SYGVKD. Trimming stripped 6 bases from V and 1 base from J, with 12 bases between. CDR3 length: 14 amino acids. The CDR3 coding sequence is TGTGCCATCAGAGCCGACAGAGCGAACACTGAAGCTTTCTTT. Protein sequence: CAIRADRANTEAFF.

The sample holds one count of this clone. Other DNA sequences in the sample encode the same CDR3. CDR3 in amino acids: CASSVGQGPYNEQFF. The CDR3 DNA follows: TGTGCCAGCAGCGTAGGGCAGGGCCCCTACAATGAGCAGTTCTTC. J is TRBJ2-1 and V is TRBV9, with a weak D call TRBD1 (5 bases). V was pared by 0 bases and J by 2 bases, with 9 bases between. The V gene's germline CDR1 is SGDLS and CDR2 YYNGEE. This CDR3 is built from 15 residues.

This chain links TRBV29-1 with TRBJ1-1, with 9 bases that match TRBD1. V was clipped by 4 bases and J by 4 bases; unmatched bases: 1. Germline V lookup: CDR1 SQVTM, CDR2 ANQGSEA. The CDR3 has 12 residues. The CDR3 DNA sequence: TGCAGCGTTGGGACAGGGGTCACTGAAGCTTTCTTT. Protein product: CSVGTGVTEAFF.

The chain links TRBV4-2 to TRBJ1-1; 7 nucleotides align to TRBD1. The CDR3 extends over 15 amino acids. From germline, CDR1 is LGHNA and CDR2 YNFKEQ. The trim removed 1 base at V and 1 base at J, leaving 3 bases unmatched. For the CDR3, the DNA is TGTGCCAGCAGCCAAGTCGACAGGGAGAACACTGAAGCTTTCTTT. Translating gives CASSQVDRENTEAFF.

The chain employs TRBV11-3 and TRBJ1-2; D not resolved. Germline assignment: CDR1 SGHNT and CDR2 YENEEA. The CDR3 extends over 15 amino acids. V lost 1 base to trimming and J lost 2 bases, with 11 bases between them. The CDR3 region is CASSLASTQNYGYTF. CDR3 nucleotide sequence: TGTGCCAGCAGCTTAGCGTCGACACAAAACTATGGCTACACCTTC.

V usage is TRBV2 and J usage is TRBJ1-2; D not resolved. Trimming took off 2 bases at V and 2 bases at J, with 12 bases between the two ends. Germline loops: CDR1 SNHLY, CDR2 FYNNEI. This CDR3 spans 15 amino acids. CDR3 protein: CASSEIGRSNYGYTF. The CDR3 region has the DNA TGTGCCAGCAGTGAAATCGGGAGATCAAACTATGGCTACACCTTC.

The chain recombines TRBV5-1 with TRBJ1-3; 9 bases align to TRBD1. V dropped 0 bases and J dropped 2; count of bases not matched to a gene: 3. Germline values: CDR1 SGHRS, CDR2 YFSETQ. This CDR3 contains 16 residues. As DNA, the CDR3 is TGCGCCAGCAGCTTGGAACAGGGGGCCACTGGAAACACCATATATTTT. This codes for CASSLEQGATGNTIYF.

This chain joins TRBV3-1 (or the pseudogene TRBV3-2) and TRBJ2-3; no reliable D call. The V and J ends lost 5 bases and 0 bases respectively, with 9 bases between them. The CDR3 is 14 amino acids. The germline V gene has CDR1 LGHDT and CDR2 YNNKEL (reference sequence). The CDR3 region has the DNA TGTGCCAGCAGCACGAGCGCGAGCACAGATACGCAGTATTTT. Residues: CASSTSASTDTQYF.

This sequence joins TRBV5-1 and TRBJ1-6; D uncertain. Per germline, CDR1 SGHRS and CDR2 YFSETQ. The CDR3 sequence is 16 residues long. V gave up 1 base and J gave up 3 bases, with 11 bases separating them. Here the CDR3 DNA reads TGCGCCAGCAGCTTGTCTGCAACAAGCTATAATTCACCCCTCCACTTT. Translation gives CASSLSATSYNSPLHF.

This clone has a handful of counts. The chain recombines TRBV5-4 with TRBJ2-2, with 7 positions matching TRBD2. V lost 3 bases, J lost 4 bases, and 9 bases stayed unmatched. Germline V gene lookup returns CDR1 SGHNT and CDR2 YYREEE (reference sequence). This CDR3 contains 16 residues. The CDR3 sequence: CASSWSGGGATGELFF. CDR3 sequence (DNA): TGTGCCAGCAGCTGGTCTGGCGGGGGAGCCACCGGGGAGCTGTTTTTT.